This T cell receptor beta chain was retrieved from a study of T cells in Graves' hyperthyroidism and ophthalmopathy. Trimming took 2 bases from V and 9 from J; bases not matched to a gene: 1. Germline CDR1 reads MNHEY; CDR2 reads SVGEGT. This CDR3 is built from 12 residues. The sample holds many counts of this clonotype. Its antigen is still unknown. Study-level findings and limits: Among thyroid clonotypes expanded above 0.001, most also appeared in blood.

Absence of ophthalmopathy progression within 18 months defined stable Graves' hyperthyroidism. Patients having uncontrolled infection, another autoimmune disease, pregnancy or lactation were not included. The TCR beta CDR3 regions underwent amplification using RNA transcripts as the source. During a first-round RT-PCR of the TCR CDR3, the HTBI primer set was used. Via MiXCR, TCRdb re-called the multiplex PCR reads, giving one row per CDR3 protein. The sample has roughly 380,000 distinct CDR3 sequences, roughly an eighth seen once. The sample comprised blood. The clonotype comes from a young woman with Graves' hyperthyroidism. The chain links TRBV6-2 or TRBV6-3 to TRBJ1-5; 7 bases agree with TRBD1. CDR3: CASSYRGRPQHF. The DNA for the CDR3 is TGTGCCAGCAGTTACAGGGGGCGGCCCCAGCATTTT.